The rows below give T cell receptor beta chains drawn from one sample of a study of blood T cells in healthy people across ages. TCRdb ran MiXCR on the 5' RACE reads and lists one entry per CDR3 protein. The data contain about 1.1 million distinct CDR3 sequences, less than 45% of them seen just once; the ten biggest clones take up roughly 14%. The sequenced sample consisted of blood. Receptors originate from a man aged 18 to 35 in good health. CDR3s include the opening cysteine and the closing phenylalanine or tryptophan. The D gene is left open where the match is weak. Expanded clones are given a class, and other clones once, few, many or no size at all.

CASRLTGVGGNQPQHF | TGTGCCAGCAGGCTTACAGGGGTTGGGGGCAATCAGCCCCAGCATTTT | TRBJ1-5 | - | TRBD1 | TRBV6-5
CASSSLQTRMSTGLEQYF | TGTGCCAGCAGTTCCCTTCAAACCCGGATGTCAACAGGGCTCGAGCAGTACTTC | TRBJ2-7 | few | - | TRBV27
CASSLFPGGRAEAFF | TGTGCCAGCAGTTTATTCCCAGGGGGTAGGGCTGAAGCTTTCTTT | TRBJ1-1 | - | TRBD1 | TRBV27
CASSYYTSTDTQYF | TGTGCCAGCAGTTATTACACCAGCACGGATACGCAGTATTTT | TRBJ2-3 | few | - | TRBV6-2/TRBV6-3
CASSFRQGVSYNSPLHF | TGTGCCAGCAGCTTTCGACAGGGTGTCTCCTATAATTCACCCCTCCACTTT | TRBJ1-6 | - | TRBD1 | TRBV3-1
CASSRGGGAKGNTIYF | TGTGCCAGCAGCAGAGGGGGGGGCGCGAAAGGAAACACCATATATTTT | TRBJ1-3 | - | - | TRBV7-9
CASSFGVRVGDTQYF | TGTGCCAGCAGCTTTGGCGTCCGTGTTGGAGATACGCAGTATTTT | TRBJ2-3 | few | - | TRBV7-2
CASSSLSAASHSPLHF | TGTGCCAGCAGTTCCCTTTCCGCAGCTAGCCATTCACCCCTCCACTTT | TRBJ1-6 | few | - | TRBV27
CASSLPQGQAFF | TGTGCCAGCTCACTGCCACAGGGCCAAGCTTTCTTT | TRBJ1-1 | few | - | TRBV18
CASSLEGPTNEQYF | TGTGCCAGCAGCTTAGAAGGGCCGACGAATGAGCAGTACTTC | TRBJ2-7 | few | - | TRBV11-2
CASSSTAGSSYNSPLHF | TGTGCCAGCAGTTCCACCGCAGGAAGCTCCTATAATTCACCCCTCCACTTT | TRBJ1-6 | - | - | TRBV27
CASSYSMAGGTDTQYF | TGTGCCAGCAGTTACTCGATGGCAGGGGGCACAGATACGCAGTATTTT | TRBJ2-3 | - | - | TRBV6-5
CSAETRKDTEAFF | TGCAGTGCAGAAACGCGGAAGGACACTGAAGCTTTCTTT | TRBJ1-1 | many | - | TRBV20-1
CAWSGGQGTGELFF | TGTGCCTGGAGTGGTGGGCAGGGGACCGGGGAGCTGTTTTTT | TRBJ2-2 | - | - | TRBV30
CASTKLQGHQPQHF | TGTGCCAGCACCAAACTACAGGGTCATCAGCCCCAGCATTTT | TRBJ1-5 | once | - | TRBV28
CASSSQGGGNTEAFF | TGCGCCAGCAGCTCTCAAGGTGGGGGGAACACTGAAGCTTTCTTT | TRBJ1-1 | few | - | TRBV4-1
CSAKEAPEAFF | TGCAGTGCTAAGGAAGCACCTGAAGCTTTCTTT | TRBJ1-1 | few | - | TRBV20-1
CSARGTGDHTDTQYF | TGCAGTGCTAGAGGGACAGGGGATCACACAGATACGCAGTATTTT | TRBJ2-3 | few | TRBD1 | TRBV20-1
CAWSVVGRGDTEAFF | TGTGCCTGGAGTGTAGTGGGGAGGGGAGACACTGAAGCTTTCTTT | TRBJ1-1 | - | - | TRBV30
CASSQPHGENTEAFF | TGTGCCAGCAGCCAACCCCACGGGGAGAACACTGAAGCTTTCTTT | TRBJ1-1 | few | - | TRBV4-2
CSVEPRTGTANYGYTF | TGCAGCGTTGAGCCCCGCACCGGGACAGCTAACTATGGCTACACCTTC | TRBJ1-2 | few | TRBD1 | TRBV29-1
CASSERVSTDTQYF | TGTGCCAGCAGTGAACGAGTTAGCACAGATACGCAGTATTTT | TRBJ2-3 | many | - | TRBV2
CASSYAGPPDNEQFF | TGTGCCAGCAGTTACGCTGGACCCCCAGACAATGAGCAGTTCTTC | TRBJ2-1 | few | - | TRBV6-2/TRBV6-3
CASSHRAAYEQYF | TGTGCCAGCAGTCACAGGGCCGCCTACGAGCAGTACTTC | TRBJ2-7 | many | - | TRBV12-3/TRBV12-4
CASSFVTNTEAFF | TGCGCCAGCAGCTTCGTGACTAACACTGAAGCTTTCTTT | TRBJ1-1 | - | - | TRBV5-1
CASSVQGLDEQFF | TGTGCCAGCAGTGTCCAGGGCCTAGATGAGCAGTTCTTC | TRBJ2-1 | - | - | TRBV28
CASSVAPKNSYEQYF | TGTGCCAGCAGTGTGGCACCTAAAAACTCCTACGAGCAGTACTTC | TRBJ2-7 | - | - | TRBV2
CSARKGPSSSGNTIYF | TGCAGTGCTAGAAAGGGTCCGTCGAGCTCTGGAAACACCATATATTTT | TRBJ1-3 | - | - | TRBV20-1
CATSVGLAEETQYF | TGTGCCACATCAGTGGGACTAGCGGAAGAGACCCAGTACTTC | TRBJ2-5 | many | TRBD2 | TRBV10-3
CASSLGDRTASRYTF | TGCGCCAGCAGCTTGGGGGACCGGACAGCGTCCCGCTACACCTTC | TRBJ1-2 | - | - | TRBV5-1
CASSLVAPGYNEQFF | TGTGCCAGCAGTTTAGTGGCACCCGGCTACAATGAGCAGTTCTTC | TRBJ2-1 | - | - | TRBV12-3/TRBV12-4
CAWRIRLAGVNEQFF | TGTGCCTGGCGAATAAGGCTAGCGGGGGTCAATGAGCAGTTCTTC | TRBJ2-1 | few | TRBD2 | TRBV30
CASSLAPGQGLTDTQYF | TGCGCCAGCAGCTTGGCCCCCGGACAGGGACTCACAGATACGCAGTATTTT | TRBJ2-3 | - | TRBD1 | TRBV5-1
CASSLDGGSKQPQHF | TGCGCCAGCAGCTTGGACGGGGGCAGCAAGCAGCCCCAGCATTTT | TRBJ1-5 | - | - | TRBV5-1
CASSLSPLPSSRYTGELFF | TGTGCCAGCAGTTTATCACCACTACCGTCTAGCAGATACACCGGGGAGCTGTTTTTT | TRBJ2-2 | - | - | TRBV27
CASGLVGTGGGSGNTIYF | TGTGCTAGTGGTTTGGTAGGGACAGGGGGCGGCTCTGGAAACACCATATATTTT | TRBJ1-3 | - | TRBD1 | TRBV12-5
CSQTLGQTRILMNTEAFF | TGCAGCCAAACTCTCGGACAGACCCGAATTCTCATGAACACTGAAGCTTTCTTT | TRBJ1-1 | - | - | TRBV29-1
CASNDGAGYTF | TGTGCCAGCAACGATGGGGCCGGCTACACCTTC | TRBJ1-2 | few | - | TRBV27
CASSMTEAGGYTF | TGTGCCAGTTCGATGACGGAGGCAGGAGGCTACACCTTC | TRBJ1-2 | few | - | TRBV10-3
CASSYSSRGGRSTYNEQFF | TGTGCCAGCAGTTACTCTTCGCGGGGGGGCCGCTCCACTTACAATGAGCAGTTCTTC | TRBJ2-1 | once | TRBD2 | TRBV6-5
CAISVSGVNQPQHF | TGTGCCATCAGTGTTTCAGGGGTCAATCAGCCCCAGCATTTT | TRBJ1-5 | - | - | TRBV10-3
CSALDPIPNQPQHF | TGCAGTGCCCTAGACCCGATACCCAATCAGCCCCAGCATTTT | TRBJ1-5 | - | - | TRBV20-1
CASRRSGWGGELFF | TGTGCCAGCAGAAGATCGGGGTGGGGCGGGGAGCTATTTTTT | TRBJ2-2 | once | - | TRBV12-3/TRBV12-4
CASPNKDRNNQPQHF | TGTGCCAGCCCTAATAAGGACAGGAACAATCAGCCCCAGCATTTT | TRBJ1-5 | few | TRBD1 | TRBV3-1
CASSPGQNDETQYF | TGCGCCAGCAGCCCCGGACAGAATGACGAGACCCAGTACTTC | TRBJ2-5 | few | - | TRBV5-1
CASSVLSYRGPPYGYTF | TGTGCCAGCAGTGTACTATCTTACAGGGGGCCCCCCTATGGCTACACCTTC | TRBJ1-2 | - | TRBD1 | TRBV2
CASRADIGEQFF | TGTGCCAGCAGGGCTGACATTGGTGAGCAGTTCTTC | TRBJ2-1 | few | - | TRBV2
CASSQDLTSGVNEQFF | TGCGCCAGCAGCCAAGATTTGACTAGCGGGGTGAATGAGCAGTTCTTC | TRBJ2-1 | - | TRBD2 | TRBV4-3
CASSRGPAGELFF | TGTGCTAGCAGCCGAGGGCCAGCCGGGGAGCTGTTTTTT | TRBJ2-2 | - | - | TRBV7-7
CASSGEATSTDTQYF | TGTGCCAGCAGTGGAGAGGCAACTAGCACAGATACGCAGTATTTT | TRBJ2-3 | - | - | TRBV9
CASSVVGDKSYNEQFF | TGTGCCAGCAGCGTAGTGGGGGACAAGTCCTACAATGAGCAGTTCTTC | TRBJ2-1 | few | - | TRBV9
CSARDTKSYSNQPQHF | TGCAGTGCTCGGGACACGAAGAGTTATAGCAATCAGCCCCAGCATTTT | TRBJ1-5 | - | - | TRBV20-1
CASSPPLGDTEAFF | TGTGCCAGCAGCCCACCATTGGGGGACACTGAAGCTTTCTTT | TRBJ1-1 | few | - | TRBV9
CATSDLGTTQETQYF | TGTGCCACCAGTGATTTGGGGACCACTCAAGAGACCCAGTACTTC | TRBJ2-5 | few | - | TRBV24-1
CSANPQGQPYEQYF | TGCAGTGCCAACCCCCAGGGGCAGCCCTACGAGCAGTACTTC | TRBJ2-7 | - | - | TRBV20-1